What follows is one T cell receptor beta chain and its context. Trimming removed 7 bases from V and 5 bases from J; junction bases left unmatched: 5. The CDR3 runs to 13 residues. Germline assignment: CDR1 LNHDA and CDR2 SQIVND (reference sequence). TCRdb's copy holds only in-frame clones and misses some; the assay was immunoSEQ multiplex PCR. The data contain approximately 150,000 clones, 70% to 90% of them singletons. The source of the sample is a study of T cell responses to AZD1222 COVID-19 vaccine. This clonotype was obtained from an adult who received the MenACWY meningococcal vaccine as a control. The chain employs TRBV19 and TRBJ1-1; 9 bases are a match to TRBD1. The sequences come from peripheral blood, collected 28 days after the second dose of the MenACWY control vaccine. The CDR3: CASKGQGKTEAFF. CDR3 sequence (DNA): TGTGCCAGTAAAGGACAGGGGAAGACTGAAGCTTTCTTT.